This is a list of T cell receptor beta chains from one sample in a study of shared clonotypes between healthy human individuals. Method: immunoSEQ multiplex PCR; TCRdb's copy keeps in-frame clones and lacks some. This table holds 600,000 to 750,000 clones, roughly 87% found once. Sample: memory CD8+ T cells from PBMCs. The receptor source for this set is a man aged 18 to 29 in good health. Some clones in this sample may be carry-over from other donors' samples. CDR3s include the opening cysteine and the closing phenylalanine or tryptophan. A D gene is named only where the DNA matches it firmly. Expanded clones get a size class; other rows say once, few or many, or leave the size out.

J | V | D | size | CDR3 | DNA
TRBJ1-2 | TRBV7-9 | NA | NA | CASSLARQGYTF | TGTGCCAGCAGCTTAGCTCGGCAAGGCTACACCTTC
TRBJ2-7 | TRBV6-6 | NA | once | CASTSTDEQYF | TGTGCCAGCACATCGACGGACGAGCAGTACTTC
TRBJ2-1 | TRBV5-4 | TRBD2 | NA | CASSLDRGGNSYNEQFF | TGTGCCAGCAGCTTGGATCGGGGGGGAAACTCCTACAATGAGCAGTTCTTC
TRBJ2-1 | TRBV27 | NA | NA | CASSLQGPYNEQFF | TGTGCCAGCAGCTTACAGGGACCCTACAATGAGCAGTTCTTC
TRBJ2-7 | TRBV11-2 | NA | NA | CASSIRTASYEQYF | TGTGCCAGCAGCATCCGGACAGCCTCCTACGAGCAGTACTTC
TRBJ2-4 | TRBV5-4 | TRBD2 | NA | CASSLSSGIKNIQYF | TGTGCCAGCAGCTTGTCTAGCGGGATTAAAAACATTCAGTACTTC
TRBJ1-1 | TRBV5-1 | TRBD1 | NA | CASSHRQGAGTEAFF | TGCGCCAGCAGCCACAGACAGGGGGCAGGGACTGAAGCTTTCTTT
TRBJ2-7 | TRBV29-1 | TRBD1 | NA | CSVVSPDRAYEQYF | TGCAGCGTTGTCTCTCCGGACAGGGCCTACGAGCAGTACTTC
TRBJ2-1 | TRBV6-5 | NA | NA | CASSLYRAGSYNEQFF | TGTGCCAGCAGTTTATACAGGGCCGGCTCCTACAATGAGCAGTTCTTC
TRBJ1-2 | TRBV7-9 | TRBD1 | NA | CASSSLEGATNGYTF | TGTGCCAGCAGCTCTCTTGAGGGGGCTACTAATGGCTACACCTTC
TRBJ1-2 | TRBV27 | NA | few | CASSLESGNYGYTF | TGTGCCAGCAGTTTGGAGTCGGGGAACTATGGCTACACCTTC
TRBJ2-6 | TRBV7-9 | NA | few | CASSPGLSGANVLTF | TGTGCCAGCAGCCCCGGGTTGTCTGGGGCCAACGTCCTGACTTTC
TRBJ2-5 | TRBV7-3 | TRBD1 | NA | CASSRWDSPQETQYF | TGTGCCAGCAGCAGGTGGGACAGCCCCCAAGAGACCCAGTACTTC
TRBJ2-3 | TRBV27 | TRBD2 | few | CASSPKGGGGSDTQYF | TGTGCCAGCAGCCCCAAAGGCGGGGGGGGATCAGATACGCAGTATTTT
TRBJ1-1 | TRBV10-2 | NA | NA | CASSEAGLRRGSEAFF | TGCGCCAGCAGTGAGGCGGGACTGAGGCGGGGGTCTGAAGCTTTCTTT
TRBJ1-5 | TRBV4-2 | NA | few | CASSPTHTSNQPQHF | TGTGCCAGCAGCCCAACTCACACTAGCAATCAGCCCCAGCATTTT
TRBJ2-1 | TRBV11-2 | NA | NA | CASSLGSSPEGFF | TGTGCCAGCAGCTTAGGGTCGTCACCGGAGGGGTTCTTC
TRBJ1-2 | TRBV5-6 | NA | NA | CASSPPPGARVYGYTF | TGTGCCAGCAGCCCCCCCCCGGGGGCGCGGGTCTATGGCTACACCTTC
TRBJ2-1 | TRBV6-1 | TRBD1 | NA | CASSNGQGFNEQFF | TGTGCCAGCAGTAATGGACAGGGCTTCAATGAGCAGTTCTTC
TRBJ2-5 | TRBV6-6 | TRBD1 | NA | CASSQTGTGETQYF | TGTGCCAGCAGTCAGACAGGGACGGGGGAGACCCAGTACTTC
TRBJ2-7 | TRBV2 | NA | NA | CASSELADSYEQYF | TGTGCCAGCAGTGAACTGGCCGACAGCTACGAGCAGTACTTC
TRBJ2-3 | TRBV4-1 | TRBD2 | NA | CASSQDIPSGLTDTQYF | TGCGCCAGCAGCCAAGATATCCCTAGCGGCCTCACAGATACGCAGTATTTT
TRBJ2-5 | TRBV6-1 | NA | NA | CASSEGPGPETQYF | TGTGCCAGCAGTGAAGGACCGGGGCCCGAGACCCAGTACTTC
TRBJ1-4 | TRBV4-3 | TRBD1 | NA | CASSQDPDRGIWTNEKLFF | TGCGCCAGCAGCCAAGATCCCGACAGGGGGATATGGACTAATGAAAAACTGTTTTTT
TRBJ2-1 | TRBV19 | TRBD2 | NA | CASSILMISSGSFDEQFF | TGTGCCAGTAGTATTCTGATGATTAGTAGCGGGAGTTTCGATGAGCAGTTCTTC
TRBJ2-3 | TRBV7-6 | NA | NA | CASSHPRQGGGGDTQYF | TGTGCCAGCAGCCACCCACGACAGGGCGGAGGGGGGGATACGCAGTATTTT
TRBJ2-7 | TRBV29-1 | NA | NA | CSVEGDREGSYEQYF | TGCAGCGTCGAAGGTGATCGTGAGGGCTCCTACGAGCAGTACTTC
TRBJ2-5 | TRBV5-1 | TRBD1 | NA | CASSFRDRGPPGYF | TGCGCCAGCAGCTTCCGGGACAGGGGACCACCCGGGTACTTC
TRBJ2-7 | TRBV15 | TRBD2 | NA | CATSTLAGGVYEQYF | TGTGCCACCAGCACCCTAGCGGGAGGAGTCTACGAGCAGTACTTC
TRBJ2-7 | TRBV13 | TRBD1 | NA | CASSFIGTGIYEQYF | TGTGCCAGCAGCTTTATCGGGACAGGTATCTACGAGCAGTACTTC
TRBJ2-7 | TRBV4-2 | TRBD2 | NA | CASSQDQREGAYEQYF | TGTGCCAGCAGCCAAGATCAACGGGAGGGGGCCTACGAGCAGTACTTC
TRBJ2-7 | TRBV9 | NA | NA | CASSGSQGYEQYF | TGTGCCAGCAGCGGGTCGCAGGGCTACGAGCAGTACTTC
TRBJ1-3 | TRBV6-1 | NA | NA | CASSEGVYSSGNTIYF | TGTGCCAGCAGTGAAGGGGTCTATAGCTCTGGAAACACCATATATTTT
TRBJ2-5 | TRBV13 | NA | NA | CASSGNGAETQYF | TGTGCCAGCAGTGGAAACGGGGCAGAGACCCAGTACTTC
TRBJ2-1 | TRBV6-5 | NA | NA | CASSYSKSGPNEQFF | TGTGCCAGCAGTTACTCGAAATCCGGGCCCAATGAGCAGTTCTTC
TRBJ2-2 | TRBV27 | TRBD2 | NA | CASSIPRLAGGPVELFF | TGTGCCAGCAGTATCCCGCGACTAGCGGGAGGGCCAGTGGAGCTGTTTTTT
TRBJ2-7 | TRBV4-2 | NA | NA | CASSSATMEEQYF | TGTGCCAGCAGCTCCGCGACGATGGAGGAGCAGTACTTC
TRBJ2-3 | TRBV29-1 | TRBD2 | once | CSAEGLAGTDTQYF | TGCAGCGCCGAGGGACTAGCGGGAACAGATACGCAGTATTTT
TRBJ2-1 | TRBV19 | TRBD2 | NA | CASSPRTRSYNEQFF | TGTGCCAGTAGTCCGCGGACTAGATCCTACAATGAGCAGTTCTTC
TRBJ2-7 | TRBV4-2 | NA | NA | CASSQTRDNVEQYF | TGTGCCAGCAGCCAGACTCGGGACAACGTCGAGCAGTACTTC
TRBJ1-5 | TRBV27 | NA | few | CASSFGNQPQHF | TGTGCCAGCAGTTTCGGCAATCAGCCCCAGCATTTT
TRBJ2-2 | TRBV29-1 | NA | NA | CSVEWAGELFF | TGCAGCGTTGAGTGGGCCGGGGAGCTGTTTTTT
TRBJ2-7 | TRBV5-1 | NA | NA | CASSLGVNYEQYF | TGCGCCAGCAGCTTGGGAGTGAACTACGAGCAGTACTTC
TRBJ2-1 | TRBV7-9 | NA | NA | CASSFWRVGVWDEQFF | TGTGCCAGCAGCTTTTGGAGAGTGGGTGTTTGGGATGAGCAGTTCTTC
TRBJ2-7 | TRBV7-9 | TRBD2 | NA | CASSFPDSGKNSYEQYF | TGTGCCAGCAGCTTCCCGGATAGCGGGAAGAACTCCTACGAGCAGTACTTC
TRBJ1-1 | TRBV18 | NA | NA | CARNTEAFF | TGTGCCAGGAACACTGAAGCTTTCTTT